This T cell receptor beta chain was captured in a study of identical twins. In TCRdb, the 5' RACE reads were re-called with MiXCR into one record per CDR3 protein. The sample carries around 570,000 distinct CDR3 sequences, 9.5% to 10% recorded once. V lost 1 base and J lost 0, with 9 bases in between. The germline gives CDR1 LGHDT, CDR2 YNNKEL (reference sequence). This CDR3 comprises 15 residues. The same sample was also used in a study of yellow fever vaccine responses in identical twins.

The sample comprised PBMCs. The chain is built from TRBV3-1 and TRBJ1-2; no reliable D call. The receptor comes from a woman younger than 35 in good health. The CDR3 here is CASSQGGSTNYGYTF. The CDR3 nucleotides are TGTGCCAGCAGCCAAGGAGGGTCGACTAACTATGGCTACACCTTC.